This section outlines one TCR beta chain sequence together with its context. The read terminates 3 residues before the CDR3 end, so the remaining end is supplied by the germline J gene. This specimen comes from a study of T cells in women clearing cervical HPV infection. Study overall: Cases were women with histologically confirmed HPV16-related CIN3 or worse, including 2 invasive cancers. Control women cleared a single incident HPV16 infection within 12 months.

TCRdb's copy holds only in-frame clones and misses some; the assay was immunoSEQ multiplex PCR. This repertoire comprises 15,000 to 20,000 clones; its ten largest clones make up about 16%. All donors had a single incident cervical HPV16 infection, not prevalent. V was cut by 2 bases and J by 4 bases, with 6 bases left in between. CDR3 size: 13 residues. The germline V gene has CDR1 SGHTA and CDR2 FQGNSA. The chain joins TRBV7-2 to TRBJ2-1, with unresolved D. The sequenced sample was blood buffy coat. This receptor was taken from a woman aged 18-70 years with a cervical HPV16 infection that either progressed to CIN3+ or cleared (not recorded which). Incomplete CDR3 DNA: TGTGCCAGCAGCTTAAGTCAGTACAATGAG. This translates into CASSLSQYNE. The entire CDR3 protein reads CASSLSQYNEQFF. The entire variable domain, with the rest obtained from reference TRBV7-2 and TRBJ2-1, is as follows: GAGVSQSPSNKVTEKGKDVELRCDPISGHTALYWYRQSLGQGLEFLIYFQGNSAPDKSGLPSDRFSAERTGGSVSTLTIQRTQQEDSAVYLCASSLSQYNEQFFGPGTRLTVL.